Listed below are T cell receptor beta chains from one sample, sequenced in a study of shared T cell receptors in the human thymus. The data were produced by immunoSEQ multiplex PCR, yet TCRdb's version contains in-frame clones alone and is incomplete. The table lists hundreds of thousands of clones, over 75% of them singletons. This same sample was also taken into another study, of human thymus T cells.

The sample comprised thymocytes. These receptors were taken from a girl in the first two years of life with a congenital heart defect. CDR3s include the opening cysteine and the closing phenylalanine or tryptophan. The D gene is left open where the match is weak. Clone size is not always given. Where it is, it says once, few, many or a class for expanded clones.

v_gene: TRBV5-1
j_gene: TRBJ1-3
len: 15
abundance: NA
d_gene: NA
CDR3nt: TGCGCCAGCCGACCTACTAGTTCCTCTGGAAACACCATATATTTT
CDR3aa: CASRPTSSSGNTIYF

v_gene: TRBV19
j_gene: TRBJ1-5
len: 17
abundance: once
d_gene: TRBD1
CDR3nt: TGTGCCAGTAGGGGACAGGGCGGGCTGATCGCTCATCAGCCCCAGCATTTT
CDR3aa: CASRGQGGLIAHQPQHF

v_gene: TRBV19
j_gene: TRBJ2-5
len: 15
abundance: NA
d_gene: TRBD1
CDR3nt: TGTGCCAGTAGTATTCGGAGCAGGGGGCAAGAGACCCAGTACTTC
CDR3aa: CASSIRSRGQETQYF

v_gene: TRBV5-1
j_gene: TRBJ2-3
len: 14
abundance: NA
d_gene: NA
CDR3nt: TGCGCCAGCAAAGGTCCGGTGGAGCCGGATACGCAGTATTTT
CDR3aa: CASKGPVEPDTQYF

v_gene: TRBV29-1
j_gene: TRBJ1-4
len: 12
abundance: NA
d_gene: NA
CDR3nt: TGCAGCGTTAGTACCCCCAGGGAAAAACTGTTTTTT
CDR3aa: CSVSTPREKLFF

v_gene: TRBV7-9
j_gene: TRBJ1-1
len: 17
abundance: NA
d_gene: NA
CDR3nt: TGTGCCAGCAGCTTAGCGACTCGTGGGGTCGGGGGCACTGAAGCTTTCTTT
CDR3aa: CASSLATRGVGGTEAFF

v_gene: TRBV18
j_gene: TRBJ1-2
len: 17
abundance: NA
d_gene: NA
CDR3nt: TGTGCCAGCTCACCTCTAATTGACAGGCAAAGGGTCTATGGCTACACCTTC
CDR3aa: CASSPLIDRQRVYGYTF

v_gene: TRBV7-9
j_gene: TRBJ1-1
len: 15
abundance: NA
d_gene: TRBD1
CDR3nt: TGTGCCAGCAGCTATCCGGACAGGCGGGACACTGAAGCTTTCTTT
CDR3aa: CASSYPDRRDTEAFF

v_gene: TRBV4-2
j_gene: TRBJ1-1
len: 15
abundance: NA
d_gene: NA
CDR3nt: TGTGCCAGCAGCCAAGATCTAGGAACGGCATCCGAAGCTTTCTTT
CDR3aa: CASSQDLGTASEAFF

v_gene: TRBV5-5
j_gene: TRBJ1-1
len: 12
abundance: NA
d_gene: TRBD1
CDR3nt: TGTGCCAGCAGTTTGACAGGGGGCATAGCTTTCTTT
CDR3aa: CASSLTGGIAFF

v_gene: TRBV5-4
j_gene: TRBJ1-4
len: 14
abundance: NA
d_gene: NA
CDR3nt: TGTGCCAGCAGCGGAGGCAGAGAACCGGAAAAATTGTTTTTT
CDR3aa: CASSGGREPEKLFF

v_gene: TRBV10-3
j_gene: TRBJ1-2
len: 20
abundance: NA
d_gene: NA
CDR3nt: TGTGCCATCAGTGAGTCGCGGCGGGCAACGTCGAAAGCCTTAAACTATGGCTACACCTTC
CDR3aa: CAISESRRATSKALNYGYTF

v_gene: TRBV5-6
j_gene: TRBJ1-2
len: 15
abundance: NA
d_gene: TRBD1
CDR3nt: TGTGCCAGCAGCTTGGCCACCCCGGGACAGTATGGCTACACCTTC
CDR3aa: CASSLATPGQYGYTF

v_gene: TRBV4-1
j_gene: TRBJ1-5
len: 14
abundance: few
d_gene: NA
CDR3nt: TGCGCCAGCAGCCAATTTCACAGGGACCAGCCCCAGCATTTT
CDR3aa: CASSQFHRDQPQHF

v_gene: TRBV11-2
j_gene: TRBJ2-4
len: 19
abundance: once
d_gene: TRBD1
CDR3nt: TGTGCCAGCAGCTTGGTCCCGGGTGAGGGGGCCATATCCAAAAACATTCAGTACTTC
CDR3aa: CASSLVPGEGAISKNIQYF

v_gene: TRBV6-1
j_gene: TRBJ1-1
len: 15
abundance: NA
d_gene: TRBD1
CDR3nt: TGTGCCAGCAAGGGACAGGGAAGATTGGGGACTGAAGCTTTCTTT
CDR3aa: CASKGQGRLGTEAFF

v_gene: TRBV19
j_gene: TRBJ1-2
len: 12
abundance: NA
d_gene: TRBD1
CDR3nt: TGTGCCAGTCGCGGGACAGTAGATGGCTACACCTTC
CDR3aa: CASRGTVDGYTF

v_gene: TRBV4-1
j_gene: TRBJ1-5
len: 16
abundance: NA
d_gene: NA
CDR3nt: TGCGCCAGCAGCCAAGTGGGGCCGGCAGGGGATCAGCCCCAGCATTTT
CDR3aa: CASSQVGPAGDQPQHF

v_gene: TRBV6-1
j_gene: TRBJ2-1
len: 18
abundance: NA
d_gene: TRBD1
CDR3nt: TGTGCCAGCAGTGAAGTCTTTCTGTCGGGACAGGGGGTTAATGAGCAGTTCTTC
CDR3aa: CASSEVFLSGQGVNEQFF

v_gene: TRBV6-5
j_gene: TRBJ1-4
len: 14
abundance: NA
d_gene: NA
CDR3nt: TGTGCCAGCAGTCAAAAGGGGAATGATGAAAAACTGTTTTTT
CDR3aa: CASSQKGNDEKLFF

v_gene: TRBV4-1
j_gene: TRBJ1-5
len: 18
abundance: NA
d_gene: TRBD1
CDR3nt: TGCGCCAGCAGCCAGGTCGACAGGGGGGCCTATAGCAATCAGCCCCAGCATTTT
CDR3aa: CASSQVDRGAYSNQPQHF

v_gene: TRBV14
j_gene: TRBJ2-2
len: 15
abundance: NA
d_gene: NA
CDR3nt: TGTGCCAGCAGCCAAGTTGTTAGGAGGGCTGAGGAGCTGTTTTTT
CDR3aa: CASSQVVRRAEELFF

v_gene: TRBV5-5
j_gene: TRBJ1-2
len: 13
abundance: NA
d_gene: NA
CDR3nt: TGTGCCAGCATCCGCCCGGGACATTATGGCTACACCTTC
CDR3aa: CASIRPGHYGYTF

v_gene: TRBV29-1
j_gene: TRBJ1-1
len: 16
abundance: NA
d_gene: TRBD1
CDR3nt: TGCAGCGCCCCTGGACAGGGAGAAACCACAAACACTGAAGCTTTCTTT
CDR3aa: CSAPGQGETTNTEAFF

v_gene: TRBV27
j_gene: TRBJ2-7
len: 18
abundance: NA
d_gene: NA
CDR3nt: TGTGCCAGCAGTCCCCGGGGTAGGGAAGGGCCCAACTCCTACGAGCAGTACTTC
CDR3aa: CASSPRGREGPNSYEQYF

v_gene: TRBV5-6
j_gene: TRBJ2-7
len: 18
abundance: NA
d_gene: NA
CDR3nt: TGTGCCAGCAGCTTACTATCAACCCGGACAGAGCGTATGGACGAGCAGTACTTC
CDR3aa: CASSLLSTRTERMDEQYF

v_gene: TRBV19
j_gene: TRBJ1-2
len: 19
abundance: NA
d_gene: TRBD1
CDR3nt: TGTGCCAGTAGATTCGGGACCAGACAGGGAGCAAGCTCCTATCGTGGCTACACCTTC
CDR3aa: CASRFGTRQGASSYRGYTF

v_gene: TRBV11-2
j_gene: TRBJ1-2
len: 15
abundance: NA
d_gene: NA
CDR3nt: TGTGCCAGCAGCTTTGACAGGATGCCTAACTATGGCTACACCTTC
CDR3aa: CASSFDRMPNYGYTF

v_gene: TRBV5-4
j_gene: TRBJ2-2
len: 15
abundance: NA
d_gene: NA
CDR3nt: TGTGCCAGCAGCTTTGGGGGCACTATACCGGGGGAGCTGTTTTTT
CDR3aa: CASSFGGTIPGELFF

v_gene: TRBV28
j_gene: TRBJ1-1
len: 14
abundance: few
d_gene: NA
CDR3nt: TGTGCCAGCAGTTTAGGGGGGGCGAACACTGAAGCTTTCTTT
CDR3aa: CASSLGGANTEAFF

v_gene: TRBV15
j_gene: TRBJ2-1
len: 19
abundance: NA
d_gene: TRBD1
CDR3nt: TGTGCCACCAGCAGACCACTTACCTTGGTACAGGGGGCGAACAATGAGCAGTTCTTC
CDR3aa: CATSRPLTLVQGANNEQFF

v_gene: TRBV5-4
j_gene: TRBJ1-2
len: 14
abundance: NA
d_gene: TRBD1
CDR3nt: TGTGCCAGCAGGCGGGACAGTACCACCTATGGCTACACCTTC
CDR3aa: CASRRDSTTYGYTF

v_gene: TRBV6-5
j_gene: TRBJ1-1
len: 16
abundance: NA
d_gene: NA
CDR3nt: TGTGCCAGCAGTTACTCGGGGCAGAGGCCGAACACTGAAGCTTTCTTT
CDR3aa: CASSYSGQRPNTEAFF

v_gene: TRBV28
j_gene: TRBJ2-4
len: 16
abundance: NA
d_gene: TRBD2
CDR3nt: TGTGCCAGCATCTCCGGCGGGGGAATAGCCAAAAACATTCAGTACTTC
CDR3aa: CASISGGGIAKNIQYF

v_gene: TRBV7-6
j_gene: TRBJ2-5
len: 16
abundance: NA
d_gene: TRBD2
CDR3nt: TGTGCCAGCAGCTTAGAAGGCGGGGGGGCCAGGGAGACCCAGTACTTC
CDR3aa: CASSLEGGGARETQYF

v_gene: TRBV28
j_gene: TRBJ1-1
len: 12
abundance: NA
d_gene: TRBD1
CDR3nt: TGTGCCAGCAGTTTGACAGGGGCTGAAGCTTTCTTT
CDR3aa: CASSLTGAEAFF

v_gene: TRBV10-1
j_gene: TRBJ2-7
len: 14
abundance: once
d_gene: NA
CDR3nt: TGCGCCAGCAGTGACGGGAGCAATCGCTACGAGCAGTACTTC
CDR3aa: CASSDGSNRYEQYF

v_gene: TRBV27
j_gene: TRBJ2-7
len: 13
abundance: NA
d_gene: NA
CDR3nt: TGTGCCAGCAAGGGAGGGGGAGGCTGGGAGCAGTACTTC
CDR3aa: CASKGGGGWEQYF

v_gene: TRBV7-2
j_gene: TRBJ1-5
len: 15
abundance: NA
d_gene: NA
CDR3nt: TGTGCCAGCAGCCTTAGGGGGAATAGCAATCAGCCCCAGCATTTT
CDR3aa: CASSLRGNSNQPQHF

v_gene: TRBV5-6
j_gene: TRBJ1-2
len: 13
abundance: once
d_gene: NA
CDR3nt: TGTGCCAGCAGCTTTCATGGGGGCCCGGGCTACACCTTC
CDR3aa: CASSFHGGPGYTF

v_gene: TRBV19
j_gene: TRBJ1-5
len: 13
abundance: NA
d_gene: NA
CDR3nt: TGTGCCAGTAGGCGGGATAGCAATCAGCCCCAGCATTTT
CDR3aa: CASRRDSNQPQHF

v_gene: TRBV2
j_gene: TRBJ1-3
len: 17
abundance: NA
d_gene: NA
CDR3nt: TGTGCCAGCAGCCTAAGTGACAGGTCAGGCTCTGGAAACACCATATATTTT
CDR3aa: CASSLSDRSGSGNTIYF

v_gene: TRBV21-1
j_gene: TRBJ1-5
len: 14
abundance: NA
d_gene: NA
CDR3nt: TGTGCCAGCAGCGCCCCGACAGGGCGTCAGCCCCAGCATTTT
CDR3aa: CASSAPTGRQPQHF

v_gene: TRBV10-2
j_gene: TRBJ2-1
len: 16
abundance: NA
d_gene: NA
CDR3nt: TGCGCCAGCAGTGAGTCAGGGAGGTGGCCCCCCAATGAGCAGTTCTTC
CDR3aa: CASSESGRWPPNEQFF

v_gene: TRBV6-5
j_gene: TRBJ1-2
len: 14
abundance: NA
d_gene: TRBD1
CDR3nt: TGTGCCAGCAGCGACACCGGACAGGGTTGGGGCTACACCTTC
CDR3aa: CASSDTGQGWGYTF

v_gene: TRBV13
j_gene: TRBJ1-6
len: 16
abundance: NA
d_gene: NA
CDR3nt: TGTGCCAGCAGCTTAGGCCAGGCGCGAGTAAATTCACCCCTCCACTTT
CDR3aa: CASSLGQARVNSPLHF

v_gene: TRBV27
j_gene: TRBJ2-1
len: 13
abundance: NA
d_gene: NA
CDR3nt: TGTGCCAGCAGTCCCCCCTCTGACGGGGGATGGTTCTTC
CDR3aa: CASSPPSDGGWFF

v_gene: TRBV6-5
j_gene: TRBJ1-4
len: 15
abundance: NA
d_gene: TRBD1
CDR3nt: TGTGCCAGCAGGCCACGCCGGGACAGGGCTGAAAAACTGTTTTTT
CDR3aa: CASRPRRDRAEKLFF

v_gene: TRBV27
j_gene: TRBJ1-1
len: 15
abundance: NA
d_gene: TRBD1
CDR3nt: TGTGCCAGCAGTTTAGTCAGGGGGCTTGGGACTGAAGCTTTCTTT
CDR3aa: CASSLVRGLGTEAFF

v_gene: TRBV28
j_gene: TRBJ2-3
len: 16
abundance: NA
d_gene: NA
CDR3nt: TGTGCCAGCAGTGAAGCAGGATCCCTGGGCACAGATACGCAGTATTTT
CDR3aa: CASSEAGSLGTDTQYF

v_gene: TRBV13
j_gene: TRBJ2-3
len: 15
abundance: NA
d_gene: NA
CDR3nt: TGTGCCAGCAGCCCCCCCGGGAGTTTCACAGATACGCAGTATTTT
CDR3aa: CASSPPGSFTDTQYF

v_gene: TRBV7-3
j_gene: TRBJ1-2
len: 18
abundance: NA
d_gene: NA
CDR3nt: TGTGCCAGCAGCTCCCCATATGGGGGCGTGGGGATAAACTATGGCTACACCTTC
CDR3aa: CASSSPYGGVGINYGYTF